The entry that follows covers one TCR beta chain sequence. Its antigen specificity is not known. The input lacks base qualities; no much larger clone sits a single base away. Libraries were built with the immunoSEQ multiplex PCR assay. A mixture of 60 forward primers for TCR Vbeta segments and 13 reverse primers for TCR Jbeta segments was used in the multiplex PCR. The CDR3 region of rearranged TCR beta genes was amplified from genomic DNA by a multiplex PCR assay. Amplified TCR beta libraries were sequenced as 87-base-pair reads on the Illumina HiSeq System. The source study handled its data this way. A later analysis counted about 80 million unique TCR beta chains across the 700 or so repertoires, and roughly 11 million of these chains were shared by at least two donors. Raw reads were error-corrected and collapsed into unique sequences with a nearest-neighbor algorithm that merged closely related sequences to remove PCR and sequencing errors. To assign V, D and J gene segments, CDR3 sequences were aligned to IMGT reference sequences. Each retained sequence needed at least a six-nucleotide match to both a V gene segment and a J gene segment. A rearrangement was called productive if the CDR3 had no stop codons and remained in frame with V and J, and every other rearrangement was called non-productive. CDR3 was defined by IMGT convention, running from the second conserved V-encoded cysteine to the conserved J-encoded phenylalanine. Sequences without an unambiguous match to a single V gene segment were excluded from the earlier analysis of about 600 of the donors. An earlier analysis of 587 of the donors classified V segments as functional when productive rearrangements were above 56.7% and as segregating when the standard deviation between donors was above 5%. A statistical classification framework was developed to diagnose cytomegalovirus status using the catalog of TCR beta chain sequences. In a later analysis, TCR nucleotide sequences were compared against IMGT/GENE-DB human TR gene sequences so that V and J genes could be assigned. A later analysis assigned CDR3 sequences and most-parsimonious VDJ recombination scenarios with the TCRdist pipeline. In a later analysis, each TCR beta chain was defined by its CDR3 amino acid sequence together with its V-gene family, and reads lacking a unique V-gene family were excluded. To address suspected cross-contamination and a sequencing artifact, a later analysis removed 592 highly shared, low-generation-probability nucleotide sequences. For each public chain, a later analysis derived a clonal expansion index from normalized ranks of inferred template counts within each repertoire. Generation probabilities in a later analysis came from a VDJ recombination model fitted to out-of-frame rearrangements, and those results were checked against IGoR. Hypergeometric tests were used in a later analysis to score TCR-TCR, TCR-HLA and TCR-CMV co-occurrence, with a repertoire-size bias correction applied to the TCR pairs. To estimate false discovery rates, a later analysis permuted the HLA or CMV assignments 20 times. In a later analysis, co-occurring TCRs were grouped using DBSCAN, with TCRdist sequence similarity added in when clustering inside HLA-allele-positive subsets. Repertoires with fewer than 30,000 or more than 120,000 public chains, plus five repertoires with anomalous nucleotide sharing, were excluded from co-occurrence clustering. Not all clones reach the TCRdb copy of this immuneACCESS table, which keeps in-frame sequences only. Checked studies attribute under half of the gap to unresolved V genes and leave the rest unexplained. For V, J and clone size, that table is used; D and trimming come from the DNA. Counted in this sample were roughly 130,000 clones; 75% to 85% of them appeared once. Roughly 10% of the sample is held by the ten biggest clonotypes.

The data derive from a study of cytomegalovirus exposure and HLA in healthy donors (dated 2017 in TCRdb). Regarding the research as a whole: According to an earlier analysis of 450 to 650 of the donors, 150 million to 200 million T cells yielded 95 million to 140 million unique TCR beta sequences and about 300 Gb of sequence data. An early release covering over 500 HLA-typed donors comprised 250 to 350 gigabases of sequencing data and around 85 million unique TCR sequences. The genetic ancestry cluster associated with self-reported Caucasian donors included roughly four fifths of the 398 genotyped donors. The aim of the study was to test whether cataloging public T cell receptors could identify signatures of past pathogen exposure. The study profiled the T cell repertoires of hundreds of subjects by immunosequencing and related them to cytomegalovirus serostatus. Besides the first cohort of roughly 660 subjects, a separate validation cohort made up of 120 or so different subjects was used. The study combined high-throughput TCR immunosequencing, statistical association of individual TCRs with disease status, and machine learning to predict cytomegalovirus infection status. A later analysis re-examined previously published TCR beta repertoires from roughly 650 donors and added high-resolution HLA genotyping to investigate patterns of TCR occurrence. The later analysis used no new phenotypic data to find candidate immune exposures, relying instead on TCR beta sequences and their occurrence across donors. An earlier analysis of around 580 of the donors used high-throughput TCR beta sequencing to judge whether each TCR beta V gene segment behaved as functional or pseudogenic. Donor age, sex, ethnicity and CMV serostatus were collected together with the repertoire data. Genome-wide SNP genotypes for about 55% of the roughly 670 donors were used in a later genetic analysis, which treated that subset as a discovery cohort. Every repertoire in the discovery cohort had been generated on one and the same sequencing platform. HLA typing covered class I and class II loci at four-digit resolution. Typing coverage varied by locus: about 620-640 donors for A, B, C, DRB1 and DQB1; roughly 520 for DQA1; about 590 for DPA1; approximately 470 for DPB1. Several DR-DQ haplotypes were treated as single units for association and clustering because of strong linkage in the cohort. On average, roughly 200,000 unique TCR beta nucleotide sequences were sequenced per donor among 350 to 400 genotyped donors of the cohort, with roughly 18% of those sequences being non-productive.

Spanning cysteine to phenylalanine, the CDR3 consists of 11 amino acids. CDR3 DNA is the only sequence kept; it has 33 bases, read in frame from the first base. CDR1 and CDR2 are read off the germline V gene as SGHAT and FQNNGV. V was cut back by 3 bases and J by 7 bases, leaving a gap of 4 bases between them. Study-level results and caveats: The classifier was reported to diagnose cytomegalovirus status with high specificity and sensitivity in both the original cohort and the validation cohort. According to a later genetic analysis, donors in an Asian-associated ancestry cluster had fewer N-insertions in productive TCRs than the approximately 650-donor mean. Presence/absence analyses assumed roughly uniform sequencing depth across donors, an assumption that may not hold. A later analysis associated around 16,000 TCR beta sequences with specific HLA alleles at a false discovery rate of 0.05. In an earlier analysis of approximately 590 of the donors, most TCR beta V segments appeared in productive rearrangements about 87% or about 30% of the time, broadly matching IMGT annotations. The cohort was sequenced for TCR beta chains only, and without alpha or paired-chain data the features that could be detected were limited. According to the authors, the approach could potentially be generalized to other disease states and immunological phenotypes. According to a later analysis, parvovirus B19, influenza, CMV and Epstein-Barr virus appeared linked to several top co-occurrence clusters. A further reported finding was that TCR beta sequences accurately predicted the HLA-A and HLA-B alleles for most subjects in the first cohort. Because some donors lacked HLA typing at each locus, the association tests relied only on the typed subset. According to a later analysis, most CMV-associated TCR beta chains appeared to be HLA-restricted, and the HLA associations seemed to be driven largely by CMV exposure. V-gene and J-gene trimming of TCR beta chains was associated with a missense DCLRE1C variant in a later genetic analysis, and the association was replicated in an independent cohort. A group of highly shared sequence variants was considered likely to be a technical artifact of the sequencing pipeline. Correlated functional status among segregating V segments might be attributable to linkage disequilibrium, but an unknown experimental factor could not be ruled out. When HLA alleles, especially DR and DQ, strongly co-occurred, TCR associations were difficult to assign to individual alleles. Because counts were too low, seventeen rarely observed V segments, including chromosome 9 orphons, were excluded from the earlier analysis of 587 of the donors. The study listed 150 to 200 TCR beta chains as associated with cytomegalovirus. Some IMGT-functional V segments, including TRBV6-2 and TRBV6-3, could not be told apart with the 87-base-pair reads, so those segments were excluded. According to a later analysis, TCR association rates differed among HLA loci, with DRB1 alleles showing the most associated TCRs and HLA-C alleles showing the fewest. Compared with equally common non-associated chains, HLA-associated TCR beta chains in a later analysis were more clonally expanded and had lower generation probabilities. In vitro tests confirmed that a few of the cytomegalovirus-associated TCR beta chains recognize cytomegalovirus antigens. For the cohort, immune exposure information was limited to CMV serostatus. Most TCR sequences were seen in very few donors, while some public TCRs were found in many individuals.

The cohort was made up of 500 to 800 healthy bone marrow donors. At the time of sampling, all cohort members were nominally healthy, though unrecorded immune exposures were likely present. The donor tested CMV seropositive and was one of the 289 seropositive cohort members. A peripheral blood sample was provided by each donor, and peripheral blood mononuclear cells were used for TCR beta sequencing. Genomic DNA was extracted from the blood cell samples with the Qiagen DNeasy Blood Extraction Kit. The rearranged segments are TRBV11-2 and TRBJ1-3; the D segment cannot be called with confidence. The sequence derives from a male donor in good health and CMV-seropositive. The sample consisted of PBMCs. The CDR3 loop reads CASSFGNTIYF. The nucleotide sequence reads TGTGCCAGCAGCTTCGGGAACACCATATATTTT.